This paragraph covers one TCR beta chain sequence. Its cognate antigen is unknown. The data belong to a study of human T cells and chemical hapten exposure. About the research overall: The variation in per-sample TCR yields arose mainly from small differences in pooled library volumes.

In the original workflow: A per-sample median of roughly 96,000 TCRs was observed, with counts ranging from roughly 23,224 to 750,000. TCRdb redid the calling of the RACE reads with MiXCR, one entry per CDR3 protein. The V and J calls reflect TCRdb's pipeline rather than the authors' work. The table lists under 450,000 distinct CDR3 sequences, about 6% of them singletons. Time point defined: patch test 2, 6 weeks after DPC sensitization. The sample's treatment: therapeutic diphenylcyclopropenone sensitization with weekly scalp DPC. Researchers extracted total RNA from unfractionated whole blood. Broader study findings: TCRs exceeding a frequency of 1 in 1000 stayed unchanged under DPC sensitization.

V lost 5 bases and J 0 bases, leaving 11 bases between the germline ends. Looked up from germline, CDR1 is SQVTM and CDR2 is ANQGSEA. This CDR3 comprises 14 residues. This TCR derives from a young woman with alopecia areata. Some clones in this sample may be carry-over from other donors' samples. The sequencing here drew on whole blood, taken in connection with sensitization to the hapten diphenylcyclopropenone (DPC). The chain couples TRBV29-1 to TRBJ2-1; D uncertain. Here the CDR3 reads CSVLGSSSYNEQFF. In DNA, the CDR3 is TGCAGCGTTTTAGGCAGCAGCTCCTACAATGAGCAGTTCTTC.